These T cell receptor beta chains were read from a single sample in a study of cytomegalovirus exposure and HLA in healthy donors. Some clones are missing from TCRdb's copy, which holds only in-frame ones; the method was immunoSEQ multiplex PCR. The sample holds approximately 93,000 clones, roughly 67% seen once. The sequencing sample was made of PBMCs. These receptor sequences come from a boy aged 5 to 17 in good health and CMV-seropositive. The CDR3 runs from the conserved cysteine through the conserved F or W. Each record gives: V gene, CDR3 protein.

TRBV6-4,CASSAGLAGSLQFF
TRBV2,CASSEARPGHRPFF
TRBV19,CASSPPGLGQYEQYF
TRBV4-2,CASSQDTGVNSGELFF
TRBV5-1,CASTWIPGSSQETQYF
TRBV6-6,CASSYVLAGANEQFF
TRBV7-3,CASSLTDKGTGNFKLFF
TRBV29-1,CSVNPRGRPYNEQFF
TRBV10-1,CASSGQSGNTIYF
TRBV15,CATSRGEGAPSYGYTF
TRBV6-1,CASSPAGNSPLHF
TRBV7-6,CASSPRAGGLSNTGELFF
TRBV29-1,CSVDRPTGTSYEQYF
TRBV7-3,CASSLTMRFWEKLFF
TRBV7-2,CASSLRETYEQYF
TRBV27,CASRPTWAAGAREKLFF
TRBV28,CASSSRGSSYEQYF
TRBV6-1,CASSDMGTGTRETQYF
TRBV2,CASSERLAGELEQYF
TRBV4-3,CASSQDPTNTEAFF
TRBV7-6,CASSLEGRRDSPLHF
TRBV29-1,CSVSPGTIPYEQYF
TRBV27,CASSFRTGWLEQPQHF
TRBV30,CAWRLLGGYPF
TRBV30,CAWSALEGQPQNF
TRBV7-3,CASSPRTSGRWGEQFF
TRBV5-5,CASSRTGWNQPQHF
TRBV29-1,CSVDKGGETQYF
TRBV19,CASSPGQGNQPQHF
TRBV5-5,CASSLGRDRGYEQYF